The T cell receptor beta chain under discussion was sequenced for a study of T cells after posttransplantation cyclophosphamide. Study-wide results and limits: After PTCy, TRB diversity resembled that of CNI/methotrexate controls. Blood and skin or GI T cell repertoires showed limited TRB overlap. Donor CD8+ memory clones often dominated recipient blood repertoires at later times.

With V trimmed by 2 bases and J by 2 bases, 8 bases remained unmatched. CDR3 length: 17 residues. Germline V gives CDR1 MRHNA, CDR2 SNTAGT. Cyclophosphamide on days +3 and +4 followed busulfan-fludarabine conditioning and a marrow graft. The protocol was immunoSEQ multiplex PCR, while the TCRdb copy is restricted to in-frame clones and leaves out a portion. The repertoire holds around 12,000 clones, with about 2.1% as singletons. In its sample, this clone was seen a few times. Its antigen is unknown. The sequences come from PBMCs, collected after allogeneic stem cell transplant with posttransplant cyclophosphamide. This sequence was found in a young adult male patient who received an allogeneic stem cell transplant from a related donor, was CMV-positive, and had no GVHD. Some T cells may be the graft donor's. The chain recombines TRBV6-4 with TRBJ2-7; the match to TRBD1 covers 11 bases. Here the CDR3 reads CASSDGQGARDPYEQYF. DNA for the CDR3: TGTGCCAGCAGTGACGGACAGGGGGCGCGGGACCCCTACGAGCAGTACTTC.